Below are 32 T cell receptor beta chains sequenced from a single sample in a study of post-analysis software for immune sequencing data. Their recognized antigens are unknown. Each TCR beta cDNA library carried unique molecular identifiers. TCRdb re-called the PCR reads through MiXCR, storing one row per CDR3 protein. In the table there are approximately 400,000 distinct CDR3 sequences, less than 40% of which are singletons. Overall study results and limits: Compared with controls, patients had more of about 5 TRBV segments, including TRBV5-6, TRBV5-1 and TRBV20-1.

Sequencing was performed on blood. The receptors derive from a girl under 18 with multiple sclerosis.

The rearrangement links TRBV2 to TRBJ2-2; D may be TRBD1 (6 bases). The CDR3 has 15 residues. In germline, CDR1 is SNHLY, CDR2 FYNNEI. Trimming shortened V by 0 bases and J by 7 bases, and 12 bases separated the two germline ends. The DNA for the CDR3 is TGTGCCAGCAGTGAAGCGGGCAGGGGCGGCGGGGAGCTGTTTTTT. Translated, it gives CASSEAGRGGGELFF.

The chain's CDR3 is CASSEWTPFF. Written as DNA, the CDR3 is TGTGCCAGCAGTGAATGGACCCCGTTCTTC. J is TRBJ2-1 and V is TRBV2; no clear D gene. Trimming pared 2 bases from V and 15 bases from J, leaving 8 bases between. CDR1 is SNHLY and CDR2 is FYNNEI in the germline V gene. The CDR3 spans 10 residues.

The chain has TRBV7-9 and TRBJ2-3; TRBD1 might be the D (5 bases). This CDR3 has 14 amino acids. Germline V gene sequence: CDR1 SEHNR, CDR2 FQNEAQ (reference sequence). V dropped 5 bases and J dropped 2 bases, with 11 bases sitting between them. The CDR3 sequence: CASSPNRLTDTQYF. CDR3 DNA: TGTGCCAGCAGCCCCAACAGGCTCACAGATACGCAGTATTTT.

This clonotype was recorded a few times. The V gene is TRBV4-1, the J gene TRBJ2-5, with 12 positions matching TRBD2. V dropped 0 bases and J dropped 5; count of bases not matched to a gene: 7. CDR1 and CDR2 from the germline V gene are MGHRA and YSYEKL. The CDR3 runs to 17 residues. As DNA, the CDR3 is TGCGCCAGCAGCCAAGATCTAGGACTAGCGGGGAAGGAGACCCAGTACTTC. The encoded protein is CASSQDLGLAGKETQYF.

This clonotype has a handful of counts. The chain has TRBV4-3 and TRBJ2-3, with D uncertain. Between the trimmed V and J ends, which lost 1 base and 0 bases, there was a span of 5 bases. Germline V gives CDR1 LGHNA, CDR2 YSLEER. The CDR3 has 14 amino acids. DNA for the CDR3: TGCGCCAGCAGCCAAGGGCTTAGCACAGATACGCAGTATTTT. Its protein is CASSQGLSTDTQYF.

CDR3 sequence (DNA): TGTGCCAGCAGCTTACCGAGGGAAAAACTGTTTTTT. Its translation: CASSLPREKLFF. The chain links TRBV7-2 to TRBJ1-4; D not certain. Trimming pared 2 bases from V and 8 bases from J, leaving 6 bases between. The CDR3 totals 12 residues. Germline CDR1 reads SGHTA; CDR2 reads FQGNSA.

This chain joins TRBV20-1 and TRBJ2-5; 8 nucleotides line up with TRBD1. This CDR3 comprises 14 residues. Trimming removed 6 bases from V and 2 bases from J; junction bases left unmatched: 8. In germline, CDR1 is DFQATT, CDR2 SNEGSKA (reference sequence). The CDR3 sequence: CSASTGGRQETQYF. CDR3 DNA: TGCAGTGCGAGTACAGGGGGTCGTCAAGAGACCCAGTACTTC.

This clonotype has only a few counts. The V call is TRBV25-1, the J call TRBJ2-1; D may be TRBD2 (5 bases). V was trimmed by 4 bases and J by 0 bases, leaving 13 bases between them. The length of the CDR3 is 16 residues. CDR1 and CDR2 from the germline V gene are MGHDK and SYGVNS. Here the CDR3 reads CASSGLMGSSYNEQFF. The CDR3 region has the DNA TGTGCCAGCAGTGGCCTGATGGGGAGCTCCTACAATGAGCAGTTCTTC. Supplemented by reference TRBV25-1 and TRBJ2-1, the full variable domain reads EADIYQTPRYLVIGTGKKITLECSQTMGHDKMYWYQQDPGMELHLIHYSYGVNSTEKGDLSSESTVSRIRTEHFPLTLESARPSHTSQYLCASSGLMGSSYNEQFFGPGTRLTVL.

Points on this clonotype: The junction does not match germline at one end; this may be a read error. The rearrangement joins TRBV7-7 to TRBJ2-2, with D tentatively TRBD1 or TRBD2 (5 bases each). The CDR3 spans 15 residues. Looked up from germline, CDR1 is SSHAT and CDR2 is FNYEAQ (reference sequence). The CDR3 is CASSLLTANTGERFF. The CDR3 coding sequence is TGTGCTAGCAGCTTACTGACAGCGAACACCGGGGAGCGGTTTTTT. Looking up the rest from reference TRBV7-7 and TRBJ2-2 gives the full variable domain: GAGVSQSPRYKVTKRGQDVTLRCDPISSHATLYWYQQALGQGPEFLTYFNYEAQPDKSGLPSDRFSAERPEGSISTLTIQRTEQRDSAMYRCASSLLTANTGERFFGEGSRLTVL.

This clonotype was found a few times. This chain uses TRBV25-1 with TRBJ2-3; weak D call: TRBD1 (5 bases). In germline, CDR1 is MGHDK, CDR2 SYGVNS. Trimming removed 3 bases from V and 0 bases from J, with 13 bases in between. The CDR3 has 16 residues. This CDR3 reads CASSEAQGPSTDTQYF. As DNA, the CDR3 is TGTGCCAGCAGTGAGGCCCAGGGCCCTAGCACAGATACGCAGTATTTT.

The V and J genes are TRBV7-2 and TRBJ2-3; 9 bases fit TRBD2. V lost 3 bases, J lost 3 bases, and 4 bases stayed unmatched. Looked up from germline, CDR1 is SGHTA and CDR2 is FQGNSA. The length of the CDR3 is 15 residues. CDR3 nucleotides: TGTGCCAGCAGCTTTGCTAGCGGGGTGACAGATACGCAGTATTTT. This encodes CASSFASGVTDTQYF.

The sample holds a few counts of this clonotype. The V call is TRBV12-3 or TRBV12-4, the J call TRBJ1-2; no firm D call. CDR3 length equals 16 residues. Trimming stripped 3 bases from V and 6 bases from J, with 20 bases between. CDR3 in amino acids: CASSFLEFLVRDGYTF. The CDR3 DNA is TGTGCCAGCAGTTTTCTCGAGTTTTTGGTACGTGATGGCTACACCTTC.

This rearrangement joins TRBV27 to TRBJ1-1; D might be TRBD1 (5 bases). The germline V gene has CDR1 MNHEY and CDR2 SMNVEV (reference sequence). Trimming cost V 0 bases and J 1 base, with 9 bases left between them. The CDR3 is 15 residues long. CDR3 sequence: CASSLSSGSNTEAFF. As DNA, the CDR3 is TGTGCCAGCAGTTTATCGTCAGGGTCGAACACTGAAGCTTTCTTT.

This clonotype was counted only a few times. The chain links TRBV5-1 to TRBJ1-2; 8 bases map to TRBD1. Germline CDR1 SGHRS, CDR2 YFSETQ. The V gene end was trimmed by 4 bases and the J gene end by 0 bases; junction bases not matched to a gene: 2. The CDR3 runs 14 residues. In DNA form, the CDR3 reads TGCGCCAGCAGCGTGGGACAGGCTAACTATGGCTACACCTTC. Amino acid sequence: CASSVGQANYGYTF. The whole variable domain, remainder taken from reference TRBV5-1 and TRBJ1-2, is KAGVTQTPRYLIKTRGQQVTLSCSPISGHRSVSWYQQTPGQGLQFLFEYFSETQRNKGNFPGRFSGRQFSNSRSEMNVSTLELGDSALYLCASSVGQANYGYTFGSGTRLTVV.

The chain carries TRBV15 and TRBJ1-2; D is perhaps TRBD1 (5 bases). CDR1 is LNHNV, CDR2 YYDKDF, per germline (reference sequence). There are 15 residues in the CDR3. V was pared by 0 bases and J by 4 bases, with 12 bases between. The DNA for the CDR3 is TGTGCCACCAGCAGAGACAGGGCAGGCGGCTATGGCTACACCTTC. It codes for CATSRDRAGGYGYTF.

V is TRBV12-3 or TRBV12-4 and J is TRBJ2-5; 12 bases agree with TRBD2. The CDR3 is 18 residues long. Trimming at V came to 3 bases and at J to 2 bases, leaving 10 bases not matched to a gene. The CDR3 DNA is TGTGCCAGCAGTTTCCTAGCGGGGGGGCCAGAAAAACAAGAGACCCAGTACTTC. This encodes CASSFLAGGPEKQETQYF.

CDR3 nucleotide sequence: TGCGCCAGCAGCCAGCGACACCAAAACACTGAAGCTTTCTTT. It encodes CASSQRHQNTEAFF. V is TRBV4-3 and J is TRBJ1-1; D not resolved. The CDR3 contains 14 residues. From germline, CDR1 is LGHNA and CDR2 YSLEER. V dropped 3 bases and J dropped 2 bases, with 10 bases sitting between them.

This clonotype was recorded a few times. V gene TRBV7-2 combines with J gene TRBJ2-1; TRBD2 matches 8 bases. This CDR3 has 16 residues. Germline CDR1 is SGHTA and CDR2 is FQGNSA. Trimming took 4 bases from V and 4 from J; bases not matched to a gene: 9. CDR3 sequence (DNA): TGTGCCAGCAGCTCAGGGATTACTAGCGGATACAATGAGCAGTTCTTC. Residues: CASSSGITSGYNEQFF.

This clonotype was found a few times. The V call is TRBV5-1, the J call TRBJ2-7; 8 bases map to TRBD1. Trimming at V came to 4 bases and at J to 2 bases, leaving 5 bases not matched to a gene. Germline V gives CDR1 SGHRS, CDR2 YFSETQ. This CDR3 has 14 amino acids. The CDR3 coding sequence is TGCGCCAGCAGCATCGGACAGGGCCCCTACGAGCAGTACTTC. Translated: CASSIGQGPYEQYF.

The V and J genes are TRBV28 and TRBJ2-4, with D perhaps matching TRBD1 (6 bases). The J call could be wrong; TRBJ2-7 is a better fit for the DNA end. Germline CDR1 MDHEN, CDR2 SYDVKM. This CDR3 comprises 13 residues. In nucleotides, the CDR3 is TGTGCCAGCAGCCCCAGGGGAAAGAACGAGCAGTACTTC. This sequence encodes CASSPRGKNEQYF.

This sequence joins TRBV27 and TRBJ2-3, with TRBD1 as a possible D gene (6 bases). The CDR3 runs 17 residues. Germline V gives CDR1 MNHEY, CDR2 SMNVEV (reference sequence). V gave up 6 bases and J gave up 0 bases, with 19 bases separating them. This chain's CDR3 is CASSLQGKGPSTDTQYF. Written as DNA, the CDR3 is TGTGCCAGCAGCTTACAGGGAAAGGGGCCGAGCACAGATACGCAGTATTTT.

In this sample, this clonotype turned up a few times. J is TRBJ2-7 and V is TRBV5-6; TRBD1 matches 9 bases. V trimming: 4 bases; J trimming: 2 bases; junction bases outside the gene matches: 7. Germline CDR1 and CDR2: SGHDT and YYEEEE. The CDR3 length is 15 residues. DNA for the CDR3: TGTGCCAGCAGCCCCGGGACAGGGAGGGCCTACGAGCAGTACTTC. This translates into CASSPGTGRAYEQYF.

The rearrangement joins TRBV4-1 to TRBJ1-5; D gene uncertain. The ends were cut back, 0 bases at V and 6 bases at J, with 6 bases in the middle. Germline CDR1 reads MGHRA; CDR2 reads YSYEKL. The CDR3 consists of 13 residues. The CDR3 DNA sequence: TGCGCCAGCAGCCAAGAGCGAGGTCAGCCCCAGCATTTT. Protein: CASSQERGQPQHF.

This clonotype occurred a few times. This sequence joins TRBV13 and TRBJ2-3; D gene ambiguous. The germline gives CDR1 PRHDT, CDR2 FYEKMQ (reference sequence). V was pared by 8 bases and J by 7 bases, with 13 bases between. CDR3 length: 12 residues. The CDR3 DNA reads as TGTGCCAGCTCCCTACACAAAAATACGCAGTATTTT. Its protein product is CASSLHKNTQYF.

This clonotype has at least ten counts. The chain joins TRBV7-9 to TRBJ1-6; D is unresolved. The CDR3 consists of 15 residues. The germline V gene has CDR1 SEHNR and CDR2 FQNEAQ (reference sequence). The V and J ends lost 5 bases and 1 base respectively, with 9 bases between them. In nucleotides, the CDR3 is TGTGCCAGCAGCCTGAGGGATTCCTATAATTCACCCCTCCACTTT. Its translation is CASSLRDSYNSPLHF.

J is TRBJ2-5 and V is TRBV7-9; a weak D match, TRBD2 (5 bases). Deletions cut 1 base from V and 5 bases from J, with 11 bases between. CDR1 is SEHNR, CDR2 FQNEAQ, per germline (reference sequence). The CDR3 sequence is 14 residues long. The CDR3 here is CASSLVRPGETQYF. Written as DNA, the CDR3 is TGTGCCAGCAGCTTAGTAAGACCGGGGGAGACCCAGTACTTC.

V and J are TRBV20-1 and TRBJ2-7; D may be TRBD1 or TRBD2 (5 bases each). Germline CDR1 is DFQATT and CDR2 is SNEGSKA (reference sequence). The V end lost 0 bases, the J end lost 3 bases, and 12 bases lay between the germline ends. The CDR3 spans 14 residues. This CDR3 reads CSARERGAGYEQYF. CDR3 sequence (DNA): TGCAGTGCTAGAGAGAGAGGGGCCGGCTACGAGCAGTACTTC.

In regard to this clonotype: One end of the junction does not line up with germline, which may come from a read error. The V gene is TRBV7-2, the J gene TRBJ1-4; D uncertain. The length of the CDR3 is 17 residues. The germline V gene has CDR1 SGHTA and CDR2 FQGNSA. CDR3 DNA sequence: TGTGCCAGCAGCTTAAGGAGGACCTTCCCAACTAGTGAAAAACTGTTTTTT. Amino acid sequence: CASSLRRTFPTSEKLFF.

This clonotype was seen repeatedly, ten times or more. The gene calls are TRBV29-1 and TRBJ2-1; TRBD2 agrees at 15 bases. The J segment lost 12 bases and the V segment lost 4 bases, leaving 4 bases of the junction unmatched. CDR3 size: 13 residues. Germline lookup yields CDR1 SQVTM and CDR2 ANQGSEA. The CDR3 spells CSVAGTSGGMQFF. In DNA form, the CDR3 reads TGCAGCGTTGCCGGGACTAGCGGGGGGATGCAGTTCTTC.

This clonotype was counted between two and nine times. This chain joins TRBV5-1 and TRBJ1-1, with D hard to call. V lost 3 bases to trimming and J lost 1 base, with 7 bases between them. Germline CDR1 reads SGHRS; CDR2 reads YFSETQ. CDR3 size: 13 residues. For the CDR3, the DNA is TGCGCCAGCAGCTCGGACGAGAACACTGAAGCTTTCTTT. Protein sequence: CASSSDENTEAFF.

This clonotype has more than one count but fewer than ten. The chain is built from TRBV28 and TRBJ1-2; D is unresolved. Trimming cost V 6 bases and J 7 bases, with 6 bases left between them. The CDR3 spans 10 residues. The germline V gene has CDR1 MDHEN and CDR2 SYDVKM. The CDR3 DNA reads as TGTGCCAGCAGCGCGACTGGCTACACCTTC. This encodes CASSATGYTF.

This rearrangement joins TRBV7-2 to TRBJ2-1; 15 nucleotides align to TRBD2. There are 21 residues in the CDR3. With V trimmed by 1 base and J by 4 bases, 14 bases remained unmatched. Germline V gene data show CDR1 as SGHTA and CDR2 as FQGNSA. The CDR3 nucleotides are TGTGCCAGCAGCTTAGGGCGAGGGACTAGCGGGGGGAGATCACAATACAATGAGCAGTTCTTC. It is translated as CASSLGRGTSGGRSQYNEQFF.